This T cell receptor beta chain was retrieved from a study of vaccination effects on CD4 cells after COVID-19. Viral peptide pool expansion of antigen-specific CD4+ T cells preceded sequencing in the ViraFEST assay. Following 10 days of culture, CD4+ T cells were isolated. The infection with SARS-CoV-2 (confirmed by PCR) occurred in this person between March and December 2020. Measured with immunoSEQ multiplex PCR; TCRdb has only the in-frame clones, and not every one. The repertoire holds more than 20,000 clones, 69% seen once, with around 19% in the top ten. Germline lookup yields CDR1 MNHEY and CDR2 SVGAGI. Trimming stripped 6 bases from V and 0 bases from J, with 12 bases between. The CDR3 loop spans 14 amino acids. This clone occurred once. What it recognizes is unknown.

The sample was CD4+ T cells from PBMCs cultured with SARS-CoV-2 spike peptides, taken before COVID-19 vaccination. This clonotype was obtained from a human donor who had a prior SARS-CoV-2 infection. The chain carries TRBV6-5 and TRBJ2-7; a weak D match, TRBD2 (5 bases). The CDR3 loop reads CASSMDWSSYEQYF. The CDR3, as DNA: TGTGCCAGCAGCATGGACTGGTCCTCCTACGAGCAGTACTTC.